The clone carrying this T cell receptor delta chain has only a few counts. Antigen unknown. This record belongs to a study of Vδ1+ human thymocytes. Study findings and constraints: Despite high sort purity, roughly 19% of thymic T cell receptor delta sequences were Vdelta2. Thymic TRG and TRD repertoires appeared highly polyclonal, with Gaussian CDR3 length distributions.

The sorted cells were CD3+ Vdelta1+ Vdelta2- thymocytes from alphabeta-depleted thymus. This CDR3 comprises 25 residues. V was cut by 3 bases and J by 0 bases, with 41 bases left in between. Germline values: CDR1 TSWWSYY, CDR2 QGS. Extracted RNA was reverse transcribed into cDNA. Pooled V-gene forward primers with one constant-region reverse primer generated the CDR3 amplicons by multiplex PCR. TCRdb re-called clones from the multiplex PCR reads via CATT. The sample records more than 25,000 delta-chain clones, 7.4% being singletons. The specimen was Vdelta1+ gamma-delta thymocytes from the thymus. Subset denoted: FACS-sorted CD3+ TCRalphabeta- TCRVdelta1+ TCRVdelta2- thymocytes. The chain has TRDV1 and TRDJ1; D is undetermined. The sequence came from a girl under three years old who had congenital heart surgery. The CDR3 DNA reads TGTGCTCTTGGGGACCTAACCCTTACCGTACCCGGGGTCCCGTCGGCCCTTAAAGACACCGATAAACTCATCTTT. Translating it yields CALGDLTLTVPGVPSALKDTDKLIF.